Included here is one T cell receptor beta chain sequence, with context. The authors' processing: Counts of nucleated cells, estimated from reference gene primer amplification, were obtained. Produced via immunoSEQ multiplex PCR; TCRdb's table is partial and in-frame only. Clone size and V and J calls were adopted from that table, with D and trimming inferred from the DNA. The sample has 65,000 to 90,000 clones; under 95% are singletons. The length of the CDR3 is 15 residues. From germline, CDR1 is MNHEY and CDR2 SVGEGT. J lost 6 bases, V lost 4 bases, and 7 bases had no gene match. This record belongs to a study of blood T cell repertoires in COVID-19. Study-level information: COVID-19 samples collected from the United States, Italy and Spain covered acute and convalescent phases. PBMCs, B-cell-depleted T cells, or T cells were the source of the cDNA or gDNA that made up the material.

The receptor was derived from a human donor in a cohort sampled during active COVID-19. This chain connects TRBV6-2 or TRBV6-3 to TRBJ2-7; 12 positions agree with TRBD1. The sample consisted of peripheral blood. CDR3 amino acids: CASSFTRDRGLEQYF. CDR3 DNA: TGTGCCAGCAGTTTCACGCGGGACAGGGGGCTCGAGCAGTACTTC.